This TCR beta chain was sequenced in a study of T cells after yellow fever vaccination. The CDR3 runs to 11 residues. Trimming shortened V by 5 bases and J by 4 bases, and 9 bases separated the two germline ends. Germline loops: CDR1 DFQATT, CDR2 SNEGSKA (reference sequence). MiXCR was run by TCRdb on the 5' RACE reads, yielding one entry per CDR3 protein. The sample includes about 160,000 distinct CDR3 sequences, under 7.5% of them seen just once. The J gene is TRBJ2-7, the V gene TRBV20-1; D might be TRBD1 (6 bases). The sample consisted of CD4+ T cells sorted from PBMCs, taken around 5 days after the first yellow fever vaccination. This sequence was found in a man younger than 35 who received the YFV17D yellow fever vaccine. The CDR3 here is CSADTGYEQYF. CDR3 coding DNA: TGCAGTGCTGATACAGGGTACGAGCAGTACTTC.